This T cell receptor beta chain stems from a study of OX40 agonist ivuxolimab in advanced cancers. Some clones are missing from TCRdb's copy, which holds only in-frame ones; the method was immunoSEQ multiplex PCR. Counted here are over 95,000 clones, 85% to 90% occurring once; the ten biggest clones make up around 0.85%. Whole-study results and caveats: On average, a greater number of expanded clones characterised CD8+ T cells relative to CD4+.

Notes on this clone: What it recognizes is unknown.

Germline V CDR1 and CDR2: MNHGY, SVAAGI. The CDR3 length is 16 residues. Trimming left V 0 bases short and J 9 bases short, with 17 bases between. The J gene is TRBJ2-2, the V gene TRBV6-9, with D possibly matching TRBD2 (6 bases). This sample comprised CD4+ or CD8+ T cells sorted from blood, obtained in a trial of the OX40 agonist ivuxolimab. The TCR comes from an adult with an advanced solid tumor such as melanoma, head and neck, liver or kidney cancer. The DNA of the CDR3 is TGTGCCAGCAGTTATTCAGGGAGGCAGGGCGAAAGGGAGCTGTTTTTT. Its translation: CASSYSGRQGERELFF.